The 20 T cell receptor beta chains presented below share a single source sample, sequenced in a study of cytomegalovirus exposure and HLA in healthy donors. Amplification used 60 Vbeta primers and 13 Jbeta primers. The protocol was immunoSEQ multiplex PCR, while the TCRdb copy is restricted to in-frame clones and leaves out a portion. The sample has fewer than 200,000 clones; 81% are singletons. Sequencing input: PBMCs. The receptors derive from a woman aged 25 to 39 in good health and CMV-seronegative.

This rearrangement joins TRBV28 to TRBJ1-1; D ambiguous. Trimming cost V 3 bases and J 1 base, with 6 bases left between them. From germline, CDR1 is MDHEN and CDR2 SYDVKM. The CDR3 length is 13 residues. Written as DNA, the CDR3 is TGTGCCAGCAGTTTGGGGAGGAACACTGAAGCTTTCTTT. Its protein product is CASSLGRNTEAFF.

The CDR3 DNA follows: TGTGCCTGGAGTATTAGCGGGAGTAGGGGTGAGCAGTTCTTC. Its translation: CAWSISGSRGEQFF. This chain joins TRBV30 and TRBJ2-1; 9 bases map to TRBD2. The CDR3 length is 14 residues. Per the germline V gene, CDR1 is GTSNPN and CDR2 is SVGIG (reference sequence). Trimming removed 2 bases from V and 9 bases from J; junction bases left unmatched: 8.

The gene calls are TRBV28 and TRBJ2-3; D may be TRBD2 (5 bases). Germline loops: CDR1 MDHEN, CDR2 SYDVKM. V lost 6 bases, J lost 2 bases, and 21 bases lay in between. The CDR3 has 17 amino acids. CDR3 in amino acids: CASSTTPAAATTDTQYF. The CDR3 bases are TGTGCCAGCAGCACCACTCCAGCGGCTGCCACCACAGATACGCAGTATTTT.

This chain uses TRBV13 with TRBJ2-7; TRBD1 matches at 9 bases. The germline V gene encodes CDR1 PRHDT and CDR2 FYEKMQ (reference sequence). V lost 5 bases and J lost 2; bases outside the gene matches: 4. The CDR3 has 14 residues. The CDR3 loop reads CASSAQGATYEQYF. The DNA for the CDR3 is TGTGCCAGCAGCGCACAGGGGGCTACCTACGAGCAGTACTTC.

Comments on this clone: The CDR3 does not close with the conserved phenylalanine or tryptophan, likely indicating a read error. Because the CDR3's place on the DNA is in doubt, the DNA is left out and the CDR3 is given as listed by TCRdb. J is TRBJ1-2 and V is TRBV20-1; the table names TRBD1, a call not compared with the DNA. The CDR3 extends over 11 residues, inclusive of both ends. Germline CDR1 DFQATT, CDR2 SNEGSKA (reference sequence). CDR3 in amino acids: CSAGSTGGGGI.

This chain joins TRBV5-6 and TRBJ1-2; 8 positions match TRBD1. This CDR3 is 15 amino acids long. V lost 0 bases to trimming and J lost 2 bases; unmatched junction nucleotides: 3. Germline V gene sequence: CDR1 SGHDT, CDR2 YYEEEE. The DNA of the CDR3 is TGTGCCAGCAGCTTGGGGGGACAGGCGAACTATGGCTACACCTTC. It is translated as CASSLGGQANYGYTF.

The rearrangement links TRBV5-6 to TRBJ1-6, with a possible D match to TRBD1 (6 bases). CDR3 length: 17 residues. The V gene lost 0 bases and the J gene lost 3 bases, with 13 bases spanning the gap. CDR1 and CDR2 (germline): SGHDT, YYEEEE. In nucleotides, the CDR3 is TGTGCCAGCAGCTTGGAGGCAGGGGAGAACTATAATTCACCCCTCCACTTT. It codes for CASSLEAGENYNSPLHF.

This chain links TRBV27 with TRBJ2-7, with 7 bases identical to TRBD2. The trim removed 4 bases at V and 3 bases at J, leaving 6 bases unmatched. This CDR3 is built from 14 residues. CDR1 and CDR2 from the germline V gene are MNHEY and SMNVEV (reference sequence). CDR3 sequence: CASSWASGGYEQYF. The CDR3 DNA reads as TGTGCCAGCAGTTGGGCTAGCGGAGGCTACGAGCAGTACTTC.

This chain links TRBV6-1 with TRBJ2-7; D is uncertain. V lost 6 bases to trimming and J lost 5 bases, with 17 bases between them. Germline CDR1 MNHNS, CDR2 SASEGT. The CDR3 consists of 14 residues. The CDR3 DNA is TGTGCCAGCAGCCTAGGTTCCGTTCCCGACGAGCAGTACTTC. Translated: CASSLGSVPDEQYF.

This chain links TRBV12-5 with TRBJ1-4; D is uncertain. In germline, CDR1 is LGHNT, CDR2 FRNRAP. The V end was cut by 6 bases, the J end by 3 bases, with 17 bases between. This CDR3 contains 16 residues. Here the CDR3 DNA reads TGTGCTAGTGGCCTCGTTGACCGGGGTTCTAATGAAAAACTGTTTTTT. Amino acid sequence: CASGLVDRGSNEKLFF.

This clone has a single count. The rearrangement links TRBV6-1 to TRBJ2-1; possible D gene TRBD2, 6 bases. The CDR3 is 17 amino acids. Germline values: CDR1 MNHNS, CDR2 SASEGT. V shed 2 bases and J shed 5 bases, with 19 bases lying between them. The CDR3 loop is CASSETPLAMGDNEQFF. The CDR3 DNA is TGTGCCAGCAGTGAAACCCCACTAGCTATGGGTGACAATGAGCAGTTCTTC.

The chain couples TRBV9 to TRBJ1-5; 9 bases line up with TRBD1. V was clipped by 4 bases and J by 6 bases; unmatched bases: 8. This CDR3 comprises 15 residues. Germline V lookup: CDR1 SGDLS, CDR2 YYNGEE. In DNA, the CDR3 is TGTGCCAGCAGCCCAGGGACAGGGAACAGTCAGCCCCAGCATTTT. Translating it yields CASSPGTGNSQPQHF. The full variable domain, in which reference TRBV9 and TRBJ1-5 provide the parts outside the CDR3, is DSGVTQTPKHLITATGQRVTLRCSPRSGDLSVYWYQQSLDQGLQFLIQYYNGEERAKGNILERFSAQQFPDLHSELNLSSLELGDSALYFCASSPGTGNSQPQHFGDGTRLSIL.

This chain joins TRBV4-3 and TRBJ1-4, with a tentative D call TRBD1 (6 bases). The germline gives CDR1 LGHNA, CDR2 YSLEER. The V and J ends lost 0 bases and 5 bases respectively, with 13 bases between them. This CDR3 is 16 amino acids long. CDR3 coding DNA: TGCGCCAGCAGCCAAGAGTCCGGGGGGACAAATGAAAAACTGTTTTTT. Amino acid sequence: CASSQESGGTNEKLFF.

CDR3 amino acids: CASTGLASSTDTQYF. The CDR3 coding sequence is TGTGCCAGCACCGGACTAGCCAGTAGCACAGATACGCAGTATTTT. The rearrangement joins TRBV2 to TRBJ2-3, with TRBD2 matching 8 bases. Germline V gene lookup returns CDR1 SNHLY and CDR2 FYNNEI. The V segment lost 7 bases and the J segment 0 bases; nucleotides outside the gene matches: 6. The CDR3 spans 15 residues.

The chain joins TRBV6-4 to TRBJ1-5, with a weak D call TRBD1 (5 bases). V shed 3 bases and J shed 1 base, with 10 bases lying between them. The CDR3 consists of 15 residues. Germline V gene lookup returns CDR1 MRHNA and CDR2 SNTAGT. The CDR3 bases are TGTGCCAGCAGTGAAGTGGCAGGGAGCAATCAGCCCCAGCATTTT. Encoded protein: CASSEVAGSNQPQHF.

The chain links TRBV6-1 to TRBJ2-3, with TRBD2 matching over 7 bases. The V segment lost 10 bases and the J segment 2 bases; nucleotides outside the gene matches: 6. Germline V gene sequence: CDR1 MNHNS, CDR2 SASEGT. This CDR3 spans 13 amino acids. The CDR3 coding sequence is TGTGCCACTGGACTAGATCACACAGATACGCAGTATTTT. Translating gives CATGLDHTDTQYF.

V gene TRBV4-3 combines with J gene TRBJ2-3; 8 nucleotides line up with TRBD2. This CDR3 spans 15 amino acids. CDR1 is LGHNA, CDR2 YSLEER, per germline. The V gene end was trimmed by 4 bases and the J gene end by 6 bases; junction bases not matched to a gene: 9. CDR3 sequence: CASSPLPGGQDTQYF. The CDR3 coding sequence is TGCGCCAGCAGCCCCCTCCCGGGGGGGCAGGATACGCAGTATTTT.

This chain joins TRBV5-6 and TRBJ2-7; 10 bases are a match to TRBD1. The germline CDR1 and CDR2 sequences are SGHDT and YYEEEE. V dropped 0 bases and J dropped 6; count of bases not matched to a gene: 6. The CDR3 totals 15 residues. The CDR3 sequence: CASSLGQGAGFEQYF. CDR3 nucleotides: TGTGCCAGCAGCTTGGGACAGGGGGCTGGATTCGAGCAGTACTTC.

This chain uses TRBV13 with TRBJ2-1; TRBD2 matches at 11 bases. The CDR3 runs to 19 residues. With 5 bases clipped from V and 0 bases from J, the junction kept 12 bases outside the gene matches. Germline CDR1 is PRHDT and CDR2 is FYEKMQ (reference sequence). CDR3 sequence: CASSPRLAGFYSSYNEQFF. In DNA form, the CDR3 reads TGTGCCAGCAGCCCACGACTAGCGGGGTTTTACAGCTCCTACAATGAGCAGTTCTTC.

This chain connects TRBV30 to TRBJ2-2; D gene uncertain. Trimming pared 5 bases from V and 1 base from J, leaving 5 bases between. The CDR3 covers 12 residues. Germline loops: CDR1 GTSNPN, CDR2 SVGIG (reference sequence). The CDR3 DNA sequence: TGTGCCTGGTCACTGAACACCGGGGAGCTGTTTTTT. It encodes CAWSLNTGELFF.